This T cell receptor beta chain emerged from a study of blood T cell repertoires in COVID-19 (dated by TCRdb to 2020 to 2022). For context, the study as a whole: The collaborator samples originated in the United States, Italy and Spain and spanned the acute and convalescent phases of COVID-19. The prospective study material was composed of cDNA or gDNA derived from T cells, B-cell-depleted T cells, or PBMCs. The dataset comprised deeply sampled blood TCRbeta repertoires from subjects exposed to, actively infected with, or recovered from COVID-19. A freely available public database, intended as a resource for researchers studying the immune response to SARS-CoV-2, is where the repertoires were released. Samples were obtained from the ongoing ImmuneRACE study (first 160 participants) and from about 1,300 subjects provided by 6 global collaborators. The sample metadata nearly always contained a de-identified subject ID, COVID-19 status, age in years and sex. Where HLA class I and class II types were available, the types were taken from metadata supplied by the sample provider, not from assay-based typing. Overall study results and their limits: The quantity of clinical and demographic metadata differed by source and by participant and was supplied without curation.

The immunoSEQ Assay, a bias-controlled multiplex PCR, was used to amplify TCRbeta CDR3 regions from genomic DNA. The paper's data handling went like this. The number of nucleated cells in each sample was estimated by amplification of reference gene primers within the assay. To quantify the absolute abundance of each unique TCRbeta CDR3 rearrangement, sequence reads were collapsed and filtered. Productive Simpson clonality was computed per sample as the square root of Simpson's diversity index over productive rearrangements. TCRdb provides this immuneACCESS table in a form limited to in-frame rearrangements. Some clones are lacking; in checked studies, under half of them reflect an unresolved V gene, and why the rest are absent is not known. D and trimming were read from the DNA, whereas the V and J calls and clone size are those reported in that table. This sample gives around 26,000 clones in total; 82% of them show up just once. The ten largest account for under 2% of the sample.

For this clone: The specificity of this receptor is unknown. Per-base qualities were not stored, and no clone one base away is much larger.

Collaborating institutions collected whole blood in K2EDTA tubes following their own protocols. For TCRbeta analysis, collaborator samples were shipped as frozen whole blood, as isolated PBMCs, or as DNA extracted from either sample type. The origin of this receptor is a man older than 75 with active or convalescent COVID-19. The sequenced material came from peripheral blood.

CDR3 protein: CASRKDRVANEKLFF. The nucleotide sequence is given as TGTGCCAGCAGAAAAGACAGGGTCGCTAATGAAAAACTGTTTTTT. The chain is assembled from TRBV6-5 and TRBJ1-4; 7 of the junction bases match TRBD1. The CDR3 covers 15 residues, taking in both the cysteine and the phenylalanine. CDR3 DNA is the only sequence kept; it has 45 bases, read in frame from the first base. Trimming leaves V shorter by 6 bases and J shorter by 3 bases, with the junction holding 7 bases beyond the gene matches. In the germline V gene, CDR1 corresponds to MNHEY and CDR2 to SVGAGI.